This passage covers 17 T cell receptor beta chains from one sample sequenced in a study of metastatic and nonmetastatic thyroid tumors. Each patient came to thyroid surgery without any prior treatment (of any kind). Using MiXCR, TCRdb re-called clones from the PCR reads. The sample lists roughly 30,000 clones, about 20% occurring once. Material: blood. The source of these receptors is a female donor with papillary thyroid cancer or a benign thyroid nodule (not recorded which). Some clones in this sample may be carry-over from other donors' samples.

This clone was counted many times. V is TRBV9 and J is TRBJ2-1; 8 positions agree with TRBD2. Trimming cost V 0 bases and J 0 bases; bases outside gene matches: 8. Germline lookup yields CDR1 SGDLS and CDR2 YYNGEE. The CDR3 contains 18 residues. CDR3: CASSVERGGSSSYNEQFF. The CDR3 DNA sequence: TGTGCCAGCAGCGTAGAACGCGGGGGGTCCAGCTCCTACAATGAGCAGTTCTTC.

This clone was observed many times. Other DNA sequences in the same sample also yield this CDR3. The chain is built from TRBV10-3 and TRBJ2-7; the match to TRBD2 covers 7 bases. Germline V gives CDR1 ENHRY, CDR2 SYGVKD. The length of the CDR3 is 15 residues. V was clipped by 2 bases and J by 2 bases; unmatched bases: 6. DNA of the CDR3: TGTGCCATCAGTGAGGTGGGGGGGGTCACCTACGAGCAGTACTTC. Its translation: CAISEVGGVTYEQYF.

This clone occurred many times. The genes are TRBV18 and TRBJ1-1, with 7 bases matching TRBD1. Germline CDR1 is KGHSH and CDR2 is LQKENI. J gave up 5 bases and V 3 bases, and 6 bases lay outside the gene matches. The CDR3 covers 14 residues. The CDR3 coding sequence is TGTGCCAGCTCACCCGGACAGGCGGAAACTGAAGCTTTCTTT. Amino acids: CASSPGQAETEAFF.

The chain is built from TRBV20-1 and TRBJ1-6; D call uncertain. Trimming shortened V by 0 bases and J by 5 bases, and 14 bases separated the two germline ends. Germline CDR1 reads DFQATT; CDR2 reads SNEGSKA (reference sequence). CDR3 size: 16 residues. CDR3 amino acids: CSARDPREGNNSPLHF. CDR3 bases: TGCAGTGCTAGAGACCCCCGGGAAGGGAATAATTCACCCCTCCACTTT.

The rearrangement links TRBV7-2 to TRBJ2-5; either TRBD1 or TRBD2 may supply D (5 bases each). Germline CDR1 SGHTA, CDR2 FQGNSA. There are 14 residues in the CDR3. V was trimmed by 6 bases and J by 7 bases, leaving 18 bases between them. The CDR3 protein is CASRPGSGRWTQYF. The CDR3 DNA sequence: TGTGCCAGCAGGCCAGGGTCGGGGAGATGGACCCAGTACTTC.

The chain is built from TRBV30 and TRBJ2-1, with D perhaps matching TRBD1 (6 bases). This CDR3 comprises 13 residues. Germline CDR1 is GTSNPN and CDR2 is SVGIG (reference sequence). The V and J ends lost 3 bases and 3 bases respectively, with 9 bases between them. CDR3 sequence (DNA): TGTGCCTGGAGCGAACAGGGCTACAATGAGCAGTTCTTC. Translating gives CAWSEQGYNEQFF.

Judged by abundance, this clone is medium-sized. The chain joins TRBV6-1 to TRBJ1-5, with TRBD1 as a possible D gene (5 bases). Between the trimmed V and J ends, which lost 0 bases and 0 bases, there was a span of 6 bases. This CDR3 has 15 residues. CDR1 and CDR2 from the germline V gene are MNHNS and SASEGT. CDR3 sequence (DNA): TGTGCCAGCAGTGAAGCGGGGCATAGCAATCAGCCCCAGCATTTT. It specifies CASSEAGHSNQPQHF.

The sample holds many counts of this clone. The junction departs from germline at one end; a sequencing error may be responsible. This sequence joins TRBV4-2 and TRBJ1-1, with D tentatively TRBD1 (5 bases). The CDR3 is 14 amino acids. Looked up from germline, CDR1 is LGHNA and CDR2 is YNFKEQ. The CDR3 DNA is TGTGCCAGCAACCAAGATGCAGGGAAAACTGAAGCTTTCTTT. The encoded protein is CASNQDAGKTEAFF.

The CDR3 DNA reads as TGTGCCAGCAGTGAGCAGGGGTATAACTATGGCTACACCTTC. It codes for CASSEQGYNYGYTF. The V call is TRBV2, the J call TRBJ1-2; D perhaps matches TRBD1 (6 bases). Between the trimmed V and J ends, which lost 3 bases and 1 base, there was a span of 9 bases. Germline V CDR1 and CDR2: SNHLY, FYNNEI. The CDR3 has 14 amino acids.

There are many counts of this clone. The chain has TRBV12-3 or TRBV12-4 and TRBJ2-5, with 8 bases lining up with TRBD1. The ends lost 11 bases at V and 5 bases at J; junction bases unmatched: 13. The CDR3 has 14 residues. The CDR3 is CASRGTGQEETQYF. In DNA, the CDR3 is TGTGCCTCCAGAGGGACAGGCCAAGAGGAGACCCAGTACTTC.

This clone was detected only a few times. The chain recombines TRBV6-1 with TRBJ1-2, with 7 bases lining up with TRBD1. Germline values: CDR1 MNHNS, CDR2 SASEGT. Unmatched junction bases numbered 3, after V lost 2 bases and J lost 3 bases. This CDR3 comprises 14 residues. CDR3 residues: CASSETQGDYGYTF. CDR3 in DNA: TGTGCCAGCAGTGAAACGCAGGGGGACTATGGCTACACCTTC.

This clone was observed at least ten times. The CDR3 nucleotides are TGTGCCAGCAGGGGACTTGCCAATGAGCAGTTCTTC. It is translated as CASRGLANEQFF. The J gene is TRBJ2-1, the V gene TRBV5-6; tentatively, D is TRBD2 (6 bases). Trimming left V 5 bases short and J 6 bases short, with 9 bases between. The germline CDR1 and CDR2 sequences are SGHDT and YYEEEE. The CDR3 consists of 12 residues.

This clone was detected a few times. The CDR3 DNA follows: TGTGCCAGCAGTGTATTTCCCGGGACATCGACCTACGAGCAGTACTTC. Translation gives CASSVFPGTSTYEQYF. V gene TRBV6-1 combines with J gene TRBJ2-7; tentatively, D is TRBD1 (6 bases). The V and J ends lost 4 bases and 2 bases respectively, with 18 bases between them. Per germline, CDR1 MNHNS and CDR2 SASEGT. The CDR3 sequence is 16 residues long.

The V and J genes are TRBV7-9 and TRBJ1-2; no reliable D call. CDR3 length: 13 amino acids. With 4 bases removed from V and 5 bases from J, the gap between germline ends came to 11 bases. Germline assignment: CDR1 SEHNR and CDR2 FQNEAQ (reference sequence). The CDR3 nucleotides read TGTGCCAGCAGCTCGACAAGGTTATATGGCTACACCTTC. This sequence encodes CASSSTRLYGYTF.

This clone ranks as medium-sized. The rearrangement joins TRBV10-1 to TRBJ2-3; unclear D gene. CDR3 length: 14 residues. The V end was cut by 6 bases, the J end by 0 bases, with 10 bases between. Germline CDR1 and CDR2: WNHNN and SYGVQD (reference sequence). CDR3: CASRGGSSTDTQYF. CDR3 in DNA: TGCGCCAGCAGAGGTGGATCTAGCACAGATACGCAGTATTTT.

This clone was picked up many times. The rearrangement uses TRBV20-1 and TRBJ2-7, with TRBD1 matching 7 bases. V was clipped by 6 bases and J by 4 bases; unmatched bases: 3. There are 11 residues in the CDR3. CDR1 DFQATT and CDR2 SNEGSKA come from the germline V gene (reference sequence). The CDR3 nucleotides are TGCAGTGCACAGGGGCGGTACGAGCAGTACTTC. Translated: CSAQGRYEQYF.

J is TRBJ2-1 and V is TRBV27; 12 bases line up with TRBD2. V shed 1 base and J 4 bases; nucleotides not matched to a gene: 8. The CDR3 spans 18 residues. Germline V gives CDR1 MNHEY, CDR2 SMNVEV (reference sequence). As DNA, the CDR3 is TGTGCCAGCAGTTTATGGGCTAGCGGGGGGGCCATATACAATGAGCAGTTCTTC. It encodes CASSLWASGGAIYNEQFF.